This T cell receptor (beta chain) was identified during a study of T cells in Graves' hyperthyroidism and ophthalmopathy. Study details: Peripheral blood specimens were obtained at initial diagnosis, prior to any treatment. Study results and caveats: Ophthalmopathy onset followed model prediction by a median around six months.

With V trimmed by 5 bases and J by 5 bases, 5 bases remained unmatched. The germline gives CDR1 MDHEN, CDR2 SYDVKM. This CDR3 has 14 residues. This clonotype was seen repeatedly, ten times or more. The antigen is unknown. Researchers defined stable Graves' hyperthyroidism as no ophthalmopathy progression within 18 months. Those with hyperthyroidism were 18 to 65 years old, newly diagnosed, and ill for under 2 months. TCR beta CDR3 sequences were amplified from RNA transcripts. In the first-round RT-PCR of the TCR CDR3, the HTBI primer set was used. TCRdb called the multiplex PCR reads again in MiXCR, with one record for every CDR3 protein. This sample has fewer than 800,000 distinct CDR3 sequences, with 16% found just once.

The receptor's source is a man aged 18 to 30 with Graves' hyperthyroidism. This chain connects TRBV28 to TRBJ2-7; the match to TRBD1 covers 11 bases. The sample comprised blood. CDR3 sequence (DNA): TGTGCCAGCAGTACAAGGACAGGGGGCAACGAGCAGTACTTC. Translated: CASSTRTGGNEQYF.